The 30 T cell receptor beta chains given below trace back to one sample, sequenced in a study of T cell changes during pregnancy in multiple sclerosis (dated by TCRdb to about 2019). The library was obtained by the immunoSEQ multiplex PCR assay. Drawn from immuneACCESS, this table holds only the in-frame rearrangements with V and J called that TCRdb kept. Clones are partly lost; checked studies trace under half to an unresolved V gene and leave the rest unexplained. The sample table records over 45,000 clones; 90% of these occur just once. More than 2% of the sample lies in the top ten. The source was peripheral blood, collected in the first trimester of pregnancy. Receptor source: a female donor in good health, enrolled as a control in a pregnancy study.

The chain has TRBV7-9 and TRBJ2-1; D call uncertain. The CDR3 loop spans 14 amino acids. Trimming removed 0 bases at V and 8 bases at J, with 11 bases between. CDR1 and CDR2 from the germline V gene are SEHNR and FQNEAQ (reference sequence). The CDR3 coding sequence is TGTGCCAGCAGCTTAGCATTATCTGTTCATGAGCAGTTCTTC. It is translated as CASSLALSVHEQFF.

This chain uses TRBV9 with TRBJ2-7, with 7 nucleotides matching TRBD1. V shed 0 bases and J 2 bases; nucleotides not matched to a gene: 14. The CDR3 consists of 18 residues. Looked up from germline, CDR1 is SGDLS and CDR2 is YYNGEE. The CDR3 here is CASSVGTGLPRLPYEQYF. CDR3 bases: TGTGCCAGCAGCGTAGGGACAGGTCTACCTCGACTTCCCTACGAGCAGTACTTC.

The chain recombines TRBV6-1 with TRBJ2-7; 8 bases line up with TRBD1. Trimming at V came to 7 bases and at J to 7 bases, leaving 6 bases not matched to a gene. This CDR3 has 12 amino acids. The germline V gene has CDR1 MNHNS and CDR2 SASEGT. For the CDR3, the DNA is TGTGCCAGCATGCAGGGGGCGATGGAGCAGTACTTC. Protein: CASMQGAMEQYF.

This rearrangement joins TRBV6-1 to TRBJ1-5, with D perhaps TRBD1 (6 bases). Germline assignment: CDR1 MNHNS and CDR2 SASEGT. This CDR3 has 16 amino acids. V gave up 0 bases and J gave up 2 bases, with 11 bases separating them. The CDR3 DNA reads as TGTGCCAGCAGTGAAGCACAGGGTTCCGGCAATCAGCCCCAGCATTTT. Its protein is CASSEAQGSGNQPQHF.

The J gene is TRBJ1-4, the V gene TRBV9; D remains unclear. Germline values: CDR1 SGDLS, CDR2 YYNGEE. The CDR3 covers 14 residues. V shed 3 bases and J shed 0 bases, with 6 bases lying between them. This chain's CDR3 is CASSGVATNEKLFF. For the CDR3, the DNA is TGTGCCAGCAGCGGAGTTGCAACTAATGAAAAACTGTTTTTT.

This clone showed up just once. The gene calls are TRBV7-9 and TRBJ1-3, with TRBD1 identical over 7 bases. The germline gives CDR1 SEHNR, CDR2 FQNEAQ (reference sequence). CDR3 size: 13 residues. The V and J ends lost 3 bases and 4 bases, in that order; junction bases with no gene match: 0. The CDR3 spells CASSLGQGNTIYF. The DNA of the CDR3 is TGTGCCAGCAGCTTGGGACAGGGAAACACCATATATTTT.

The CDR3 region has the DNA TGTGCCAGCAGTTTATTCGTCCGGGGGGGGCTGGTGCAGCCCCAGCATTTT. Residues: CASSLFVRGGLVQPQHF. V gene TRBV27 combines with J gene TRBJ1-5, with D tentatively TRBD1 (6 bases). This CDR3 spans 17 amino acids. Per the germline V gene, CDR1 is MNHEY and CDR2 is SMNVEV (reference sequence). Trimming cost V 1 base and J 7 bases, with 20 bases left between them.

The V and J genes are TRBV4-1 and TRBJ2-2; 7 bases are a match to TRBD1. V was clipped by 6 bases and J by 3 bases; unmatched bases: 4. The V gene's germline CDR1 is MGHRA and CDR2 YSYEKL. This CDR3 is 14 amino acids long. CDR3 sequence reads: CASRTGTDTGELFF. CDR3 bases: TGCGCCAGCAGGACCGGGACAGACACCGGGGAGCTGTTTTTT.

The chain recombines TRBV9 with TRBJ2-4; TRBD2 aligns across 8 bases. This CDR3 has 16 amino acids. Germline trimming cut 4 bases from V and 5 bases from J; bases unmatched to any gene: 11. The germline V gene has CDR1 SGDLS and CDR2 YYNGEE. CDR3 loop: CASSPPPGGRENIQYF. The DNA for the CDR3 is TGTGCCAGCAGCCCACCCCCGGGAGGGAGGGAAAACATTCAGTACTTC.

The rearrangement links TRBV27 to TRBJ1-5; maybe TRBD1 (6 bases). CDR1 is MNHEY, CDR2 SMNVEV, per germline (reference sequence). This CDR3 is 14 amino acids long. The germline V and J ends were trimmed by 5 bases and 7 bases, with 15 bases remaining between them. Written as DNA, the CDR3 is TGTGCCAGCAGTCTCACCAGGGGTGGCCAGCCCCAGCATTTT. Translating it yields CASSLTRGGQPQHF.

This chain links TRBV2 with TRBJ1-2; D may be TRBD1 (6 bases). This CDR3 is 15 amino acids long. The ends were cut back, 2 bases at V and 1 base at J, with 11 bases in the middle. Germline V lookup: CDR1 SNHLY, CDR2 FYNNEI. CDR3: CASSELGGINYGYTF. CDR3 DNA sequence: TGTGCCAGCAGTGAATTAGGGGGAATTAACTATGGCTACACCTTC.

The chain is built from TRBV5-1 and TRBJ2-4, with 9 bases matching TRBD1. Germline V gene lookup returns CDR1 SGHRS and CDR2 YFSETQ. The CDR3 totals 12 residues. The V gene end was trimmed by 4 bases and the J gene end by 9 bases; junction bases not matched to a gene: 2. CDR3 nucleotide sequence: TGCGCCAGCAGCCTGGACAGGGGCATTCAGTACTTC. Translated, it gives CASSLDRGIQYF.

The V gene is TRBV19, the J gene TRBJ2-2, with TRBD2 matching over 8 bases. J lost 3 bases, V lost 6 bases, and 6 bases had no gene match. This CDR3 has 15 amino acids. CDR1 and CDR2 (germline): LNHDA, SQIVND (reference sequence). This CDR3 is CASSQRETHTGELFF. The CDR3 nucleotides are TGTGCCAGTAGCCAGCGGGAGACCCACACCGGGGAGCTGTTTTTT.

The chain uses TRBV5-1 and TRBJ1-5; possibly TRBD1 for D (5 bases). The V gene lost 1 base and the J gene lost 0 bases, with 11 bases spanning the gap. This CDR3 has 16 residues. In germline, CDR1 is SGHRS, CDR2 YFSETQ. CDR3 DNA sequence: TGCGCCAGCAGCTTGACGGGGGATTTTAGCAATCAGCCCCAGCATTTT. Its protein is CASSLTGDFSNQPQHF. Full variable domain (missing parts from reference TRBV5-1 and TRBJ1-5): KAGVTQTPRYLIKTRGQQVTLSCSPISGHRSVSWYQQTPGQGLQFLFEYFSETQRNKGNFPGRFSGRQFSNSRSEMNVSTLELGDSALYLCASSLTGDFSNQPQHFGDGTRLSIL.

The J gene is TRBJ2-7, the V gene TRBV9; maybe TRBD2 (5 bases). CDR3 length: 12 residues. Germline CDR1 reads SGDLS; CDR2 reads YYNGEE. Trimming shortened V by 7 bases and J by 2 bases, and 10 bases separated the two germline ends. The DNA for the CDR3 is TGTGCCAGCGGAAGCGGCCCCTACGAGCAGTACTTC. This encodes CASGSGPYEQYF.

This chain uses TRBV7-2 with TRBJ2-7; the D gene is possibly TRBD2 (5 bases). Trimming cost V 4 bases and J 7 bases, with 17 bases left between them. The CDR3 totals 14 residues. Germline V CDR1 and CDR2: SGHTA, FQGNSA. This CDR3 reads CASSSLGGPEEQYF. The CDR3 coding sequence is TGTGCCAGCAGCTCCCTTGGCGGGCCGGAAGAGCAGTACTTC.

The V call is TRBV11-3, the J call TRBJ2-1; 8 positions match TRBD2. V lost 2 bases, J lost 5 bases, and 5 bases stayed unmatched. This CDR3 comprises 15 residues. Germline V gene data show CDR1 as SGHNT and CDR2 as YENEEA. The CDR3 DNA sequence: TGTGCCAGCAGCTTAAGCGGGAGTTTCCACAATGAGCAGTTCTTC. Its protein is CASSLSGSFHNEQFF.

V usage is TRBV2 and J usage is TRBJ2-5; TRBD1 agrees at 7 bases. The length of the CDR3 is 14 residues. J gave up 2 bases and V 4 bases, and 4 bases lay outside the gene matches. Germline CDR1 reads SNHLY; CDR2 reads FYNNEI. CDR3 coding DNA: TGTGCCAGCAGTGGCCAGGGACAGCAAGAGACCCAGTACTTC. Its translation: CASSGQGQQETQYF. The full variable domain, rest sourced from reference TRBV2 and TRBJ2-5, is EPEVTQTPSHQVTQMGQEVILRCVPISNHLYFYWYRQILGQKVEFLVSFYNNEISEKSEIFDDQFSVERPDGSNFTLKIRSTKLEDSAMYFCASSGQGQQETQYFGPGTRLLVL.

This clone appeared a single time. CDR3 nucleotide sequence: TGCGCCAGCAGCGAGGGACAGGGTTGGGAGACCCAGTACTTC. This gives the protein CASSEGQGWETQYF. The V and J genes are TRBV5-1 and TRBJ2-5; 9 bases map to TRBD1. V shed 4 bases and J 5 bases; nucleotides not matched to a gene: 6. The CDR3 sequence is 14 residues long. Germline V gene sequence: CDR1 SGHRS, CDR2 YFSETQ.

The V gene is TRBV5-6, the J gene TRBJ1-2; D is uncertain. Looked up from germline, CDR1 is SGHDT and CDR2 is YYEEEE. This CDR3 has 15 residues. The V end lost 4 bases, the J end lost 6 bases, and 19 bases lay between the germline ends. CDR3 in DNA: TGTGCCAGCAGCGACGAAATCAGAGGCGAAAATGGCTACACCTTC. Its translation is CASSDEIRGENGYTF.

Regarding this clone: Mismatch with germline at one junction end may stem from a read error. The chain couples TRBV2 to TRBJ2-7, with 8 positions matching TRBD2. Germline CDR1 reads SNHLY; CDR2 reads FYNNEI. The CDR3 spans 12 residues. CDR3 region: CASSEAREARTF. CDR3 nucleotide sequence: TGTGCCAGCAGTGAAGCGCGGGAGGCCCGAACCTTC.

This sequence joins TRBV2 and TRBJ1-3; possible D gene TRBD1, 6 bases. CDR3 length: 17 amino acids. The V end was cut by 6 bases, the J end by 1 base, with 19 bases between. Per germline, CDR1 SNHLY and CDR2 FYNNEI. In DNA, the CDR3 is TGTGCCAGCAGAGTCCCGAGACAGGAAGGGTCTGGAAACACCATATATTTT. Encoded protein: CASRVPRQEGSGNTIYF.

The chain is built from TRBV25-1 and TRBJ2-3; D might be TRBD1 (6 bases). The V end lost 1 base, the J end lost 4 bases, and 21 bases lay between the germline ends. CDR3 length: 18 amino acids. Germline lookup yields CDR1 MGHDK and CDR2 SYGVNS. The CDR3 nucleotides read TGTGCCAGCAGTGAATTGACCCACACAGGGTTCGGACCAGATACGCAGTATTTT. Translating gives CASSELTHTGFGPDTQYF.

This clone was observed a handful of times. The gene calls are TRBV2 and TRBJ2-7; no reliable D call. The V end was cut by 6 bases, the J end by 3 bases, with 9 bases between. The length of the CDR3 is 12 residues. In germline, CDR1 is SNHLY, CDR2 FYNNEI. CDR3 nucleotide sequence: TGTGCCAGCAGGGGCAGTTACTACGAGCAGTACTTC. Translation gives CASRGSYYEQYF.

The chain joins TRBV28 to TRBJ2-7; TRBD2 aligns across 10 bases. The CDR3 runs to 15 residues. Per the germline V gene, CDR1 is MDHEN and CDR2 is SYDVKM. Unmatched junction bases numbered 8, after V lost 6 bases and J lost 3 bases. As DNA, the CDR3 is TGTGCCAGCAGCCCCGAAGCGGGGGGGAGCTACGAGCAGTACTTC. This gives the protein CASSPEAGGSYEQYF. Complete variable domain (other parts from reference TRBV28 and TRBJ2-7): DVKVTQSSRYLVKRTGEKVFLECVQDMDHENMFWYRQDPGLGLRLIYFSYDVKMKEKGDIPEGYSVSREKKERFSLILESASTNQTSMYLCASSPEAGGSYEQYFGPGTRLTVT.

This clone was counted only a few times. J is TRBJ1-2 and V is TRBV6-1; tentative D call: TRBD1 (6 bases). V was pared by 6 bases and J by 1 base, with 9 bases between. Germline lookup yields CDR1 MNHNS and CDR2 SASEGT. There are 13 residues in the CDR3. Written as DNA, the CDR3 is TGTGCCAGCAGGACAGGTTTTAACTATGGCTACACCTTC. As protein: CASRTGFNYGYTF.

The CDR3 protein is CASSSRLLNEQFF. The CDR3, as DNA: TGTGCCAGCAGCTCCCGACTGCTCAATGAGCAGTTCTTC. The V and J genes are TRBV7-8 and TRBJ2-1; D remains ambiguous. CDR3 length equals 13 residues. CDR1 and CDR2 from the germline V gene are SGHVS and FQNEAQ. V shed 4 bases and J shed 6 bases, with 10 bases lying between them.

The J gene is TRBJ2-7, the V gene TRBV11-2; TRBD2 matches at 9 bases. The CDR3 is 16 residues long. Germline CDR1 SGHAT, CDR2 FQNNGV. V was pared by 5 bases and J by 9 bases, with 17 bases of the junction left unmatched. The CDR3 region has the DNA TGTGCCAGCAGCCTCGGGGTAGCGGGAGCCCCTAGTTTGCAGTACTTC. Protein product: CASSLGVAGAPSLQYF.

This sequence joins TRBV19 and TRBJ2-7, with TRBD1 as a possible D gene (6 bases). V was clipped by 4 bases and J by 2 bases, with 12 bases between them. Germline CDR1 and CDR2: LNHDA and SQIVND (reference sequence). The CDR3 runs 14 residues. CDR3 region: CASSTTGTTYEQYF. The CDR3 DNA reads TGTGCCAGTAGTACCACCGGGACAACCTACGAGCAGTACTTC.

This rearrangement joins TRBV5-6 to TRBJ2-3; 10 nucleotides agree with TRBD2. With V trimmed by 8 bases and J by 3 bases, 9 bases remained unmatched. Per germline, CDR1 SGHDT and CDR2 YYEEEE. The CDR3 has 15 residues. The CDR3 sequence: CASNPSGGRTDTQYF. The DNA of the CDR3 is TGTGCCAGTAACCCTAGCGGGGGAAGGACAGATACGCAGTATTTT. The full variable domain, in which reference TRBV5-6 and TRBJ2-3 provide the parts outside the CDR3, is DAGVTQSPTHLIKTRGQQVTLRCSPKSGHDTVSWYQQALGQGPQFIFQYYEEEERQRGNFPDRFSGHQFPNYSSELNVNALLLGDSALYLCASNPSGGRTDTQYFGPGTRLTVL.